The clone carrying this T cell receptor beta chain has a count of ten or more. Losses at the gene ends were 6 bases for V and 4 bases for J; bases not matched to a gene: 6. This CDR3 region has 15 residues. Germline V gene lookup returns CDR1 MNHNY and CDR2 SVGAGI (reference sequence). This specimen belongs to a study of Graves' ophthalmopathy and Graves' hyperthyroidism. Study in general: There was a collection of peripheral blood at initial diagnosis, before any treatment.

The sequenced template was RNA, covering the TCR beta CDR3 region. Second-round multiplex PCR came after a first-round RT-PCR that employed HTBI primers. One entry per CDR3 protein results from TCRdb running MiXCR on the multiplex PCR reads. The table records roughly 50,000 distinct CDR3 sequences, less than 65% of them present only once. Uncontrolled infections, pregnancy, lactation or other autoimmune diseases led to patient exclusion. Diagnoses were established from clinical symptoms, serum thyroxine, TRAb, thyroid ultrasound and orbital computed tomography. The sequenced sample was peripheral blood. This TCR came from an adult man with Graves' ophthalmopathy. V gene TRBV6-6 combines with J gene TRBJ2-1, with TRBD2 identical over 10 bases. CDR3: CASSSSGRAYNEQFF. CDR3 sequence (DNA): TGTGCCAGCAGCTCGAGCGGGAGGGCGTACAATGAGCAGTTCTTC.